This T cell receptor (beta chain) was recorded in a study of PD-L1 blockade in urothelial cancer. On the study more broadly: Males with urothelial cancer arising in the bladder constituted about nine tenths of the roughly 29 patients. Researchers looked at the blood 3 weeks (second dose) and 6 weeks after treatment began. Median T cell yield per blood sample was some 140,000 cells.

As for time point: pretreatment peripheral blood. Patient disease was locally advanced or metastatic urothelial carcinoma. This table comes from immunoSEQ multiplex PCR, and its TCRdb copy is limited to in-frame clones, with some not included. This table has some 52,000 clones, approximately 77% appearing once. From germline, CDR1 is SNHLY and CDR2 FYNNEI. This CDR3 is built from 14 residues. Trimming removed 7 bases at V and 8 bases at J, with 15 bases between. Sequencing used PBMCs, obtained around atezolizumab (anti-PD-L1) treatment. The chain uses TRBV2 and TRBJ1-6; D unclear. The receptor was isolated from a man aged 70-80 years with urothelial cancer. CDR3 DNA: TGTGCCAGCACCTTGGGCACTTTCTATTCACCCCTCCACTTT. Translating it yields CASTLGTFYSPLHF.